These 10 T cell receptor beta chains were sequenced from one sample in a study of T cells in Graves' hyperthyroidism and ophthalmopathy. RNA transcripts served as the template for amplifying TCR beta CDR3 regions. TCR CDR3 regions were first amplified by RT-PCR with HTBI primers. TCRdb independently ran MiXCR on the multiplex PCR reads; one entry per CDR3 protein. The sample includes roughly 510,000 distinct CDR3 sequences, about a fifth of them seen just once. Sequencing used blood. Source of these receptors: a man aged 18 to 35 with Graves' hyperthyroidism.

This clonotype came up a few times. The rearrangement uses TRBV3-1 and TRBJ1-1; a weak D match, TRBD1 (6 bases). This CDR3 region has 17 residues. V lost 0 bases, J lost 3 bases, and 17 bases lay in between. CDR1 and CDR2 from the germline V gene are LGHDT and YNNKEL (reference sequence). The CDR3 sequence: CASSQDPRGAGYTEAFF. Written as DNA, the CDR3 is TGTGCCAGCAGCCAAGATCCTAGGGGGGCTGGGTACACTGAAGCTTTCTTT.

This clonotype was recorded a few times. This may stem from a read error, because a much larger clone lies one nucleotide away. The rearrangement links TRBV19 to TRBJ1-5; 7 nucleotides line up with TRBD1. The CDR3 totals 12 residues. The germline gives CDR1 LNHDA, CDR2 SQIVND (reference sequence). The CDR3 reads CSTRQGSQPQHF. The CDR3 nucleotides read TGTTCCACTCGACAGGGAAGCCAGCCCCAGCATTTT.

The V call is TRBV29-1, the J call TRBJ2-3; TRBD2 is a possible D gene (6 bases). Per germline, CDR1 SQVTM and CDR2 ANQGSEA. This CDR3 spans 13 amino acids. Deletions cut 1 base from V and 6 bases from J, with 11 bases between. CDR3 nucleotides: TGCAGCGTTGAAGGGGGGGTTGAGGATACGCAGTATTTT. This translates into CSVEGGVEDTQYF.

The chain carries TRBV6-1 and TRBJ1-5, with D tentatively TRBD1 (5 bases). The CDR3 covers 14 residues. V lost 4 bases, J lost 3 bases, and 10 bases lay in between. Germline V gene lookup returns CDR1 MNHNS and CDR2 SASEGT. This CDR3 reads CASSGAQVNQPQHF. The DNA of the CDR3 is TGTGCCAGCAGTGGAGCACAGGTCAATCAGCCCCAGCATTTT.

This rearrangement joins TRBV7-2 to TRBJ2-5; 10 positions match TRBD2. Germline-derived CDR1 and CDR2 are SGHTA and FQGNSA. This CDR3 has 14 residues. The J segment lost 2 bases and the V segment lost 3 bases, leaving 0 bases of the junction unmatched. CDR3 in amino acids: CASSFSGRQETQYF. CDR3 coding DNA: TGTGCCAGCAGCTTTAGCGGGAGGCAAGAGACCCAGTACTTC.

In its sample, this clonotype was seen many times. The chain links TRBV28 to TRBJ2-7; TRBD1 matches 9 bases. Trimming removed 9 bases from V and 0 bases from J; junction bases left unmatched: 6. The CDR3 totals 14 residues. Per germline, CDR1 MDHEN and CDR2 SYDVKM. The DNA for the CDR3 is TGTGCCAGTAGTCCGACAGGGGGCTCCTACGAGCAGTACTTC. This encodes CASSPTGGSYEQYF.

This clonotype was observed at least ten times. This chain joins TRBV7-9 and TRBJ1-1; D call uncertain. V lost 5 bases and J lost 11, with 12 bases in between. CDR3 length equals 11 residues. Germline V gene sequence: CDR1 SEHNR, CDR2 FQNEAQ (reference sequence). CDR3 bases: TGTGCCAGCAGCCGGTCTTTGGAGGCTTTCTTT. This codes for CASSRSLEAFF.

The chain combines TRBV5-1 with TRBJ2-2, with 15 bases identical to TRBD2. Trimming cost V 7 bases and J 10 bases; bases outside gene matches: 11. The germline V gene encodes CDR1 SGHRS and CDR2 YFSETQ. CDR3 size: 16 residues. The CDR3 nucleotides are TGCGCCAGCCGGACTAGCGGGGGGGCCTGGGTTGAGGAGCTGTTTTTT. Translated: CASRTSGGAWVEELFF.

This clonotype came up many times. This chain links TRBV5-1 with TRBJ1-1, with D possibly being TRBD1 (5 bases). V was pared by 4 bases and J by 6 bases, with 16 bases between. Germline V lookup: CDR1 SGHRS, CDR2 YFSETQ. The CDR3 runs 14 residues. CDR3 DNA: TGCGCCAGCAGCAGCACCGGGACCCCCGCTGAAGCTTTCTTT. Its translation is CASSSTGTPAEAFF.

V gene TRBV11-2 combines with J gene TRBJ1-3; no clear D. V was clipped by 1 base and J by 0 bases, with 7 bases between them. The CDR3 is 15 residues long. Germline CDR1 is SGHAT and CDR2 is FQNNGV. DNA for the CDR3: TGTGCCAGCAGCTTAGGCATGATCTCTGGAAACACCATATATTTT. It translates to CASSLGMISGNTIYF.